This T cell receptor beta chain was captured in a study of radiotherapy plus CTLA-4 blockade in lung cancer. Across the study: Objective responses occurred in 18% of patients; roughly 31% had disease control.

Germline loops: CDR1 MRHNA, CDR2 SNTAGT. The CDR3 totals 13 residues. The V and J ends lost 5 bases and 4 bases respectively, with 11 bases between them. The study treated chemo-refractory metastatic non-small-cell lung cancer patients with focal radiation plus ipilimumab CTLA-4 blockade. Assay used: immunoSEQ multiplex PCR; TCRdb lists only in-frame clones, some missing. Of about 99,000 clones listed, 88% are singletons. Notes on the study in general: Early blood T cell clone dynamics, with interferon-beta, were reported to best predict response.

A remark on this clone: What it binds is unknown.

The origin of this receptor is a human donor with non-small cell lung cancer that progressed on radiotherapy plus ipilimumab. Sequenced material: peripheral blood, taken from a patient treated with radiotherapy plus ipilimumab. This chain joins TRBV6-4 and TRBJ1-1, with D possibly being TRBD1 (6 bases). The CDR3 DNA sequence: TGTGCCAGCAGTAGGGGGTTCGGCACTGAAGCTTTCTTT. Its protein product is CASSRGFGTEAFF.